These 20 T cell receptor beta chains share one sample of origin, sequenced in a study of shared clonotypes between healthy human individuals. Naive CD8 isolation took CD45RO-negative cells positively selected for CCR7 and excluded terminally differentiated effector memory CD45RA+ cells. The method was immunoSEQ multiplex PCR; TCRdb's version includes in-frame clones alone and lacks a portion of them. The repertoire holds 1.5 million to 2.5 million clones, with about 95% as singletons. The sequencing sample was made of naive CD8+ T cells sorted from blood. The source is a man between 18 and 29 years old in good health.

As to this clone: This sample includes further DNA sequences coding for the same CDR3. The chain recombines TRBV9 with TRBJ2-7; no clear D. V was trimmed by 0 bases and J by 4 bases, leaving 8 bases between them. CDR1 and CDR2 (germline): SGDLS, YYNGEE. The CDR3 has 13 amino acids. The CDR3 region is CASSVAPEYEQYF. CDR3 coding DNA: TGTGCCAGCAGCGTAGCCCCAGAATACGAGCAGTACTTC. Full variable domain (missing parts from reference TRBV9 and TRBJ2-7): DSGVTQTPKHLITATGQRVTLRCSPRSGDLSVYWYQQSLDQGLQFLIQYYNGEERAKGNILERFSAQQFPDLHSELNLSSLELGDSALYFCASSVAPEYEQYFGPGTRLTVT.

This clone was picked up one time. The rearrangement joins TRBV5-1 to TRBJ2-5; tentatively, D is TRBD1 or TRBD2 (5 bases each). Trimming cost V 0 bases and J 3 bases, with 24 bases left between them. Germline assignment: CDR1 SGHRS and CDR2 YFSETQ. This CDR3 is 19 amino acids long. The CDR3 nucleotides read TGCGCCAGCAGCTTGGGGGGACGTGGACGTGGGGTGTTAGAAGAGACCCAGTACTTC. Its translation: CASSLGGRGRGVLEETQYF.

The V and J genes are TRBV4-1 and TRBJ2-5; D uncertain. Between the trimmed V and J ends, which lost 5 bases and 4 bases, there was a span of 11 bases. Germline-derived CDR1 and CDR2 are MGHRA and YSYEKL. The length of the CDR3 is 13 residues. The CDR3 reads CASSTVVGETQYF. In nucleotides, the CDR3 is TGCGCCAGCAGCACCGTAGTTGGAGAGACCCAGTACTTC.

The chain couples TRBV4-1 to TRBJ1-1; D gene uncertain. This CDR3 comprises 16 residues. Trimming removed 5 bases at V and 0 bases at J, with 16 bases between. Germline V CDR1 and CDR2: MGHRA, YSYEKL. The DNA for the CDR3 is TGCGCCAGCAGCTTACGGGAGACGGGTATGAACACTGAAGCTTTCTTT. Protein sequence: CASSLRETGMNTEAFF.

The rearrangement links TRBV5-1 to TRBJ1-1, with 8 nucleotides matching TRBD1. V shed 6 bases, J shed 0 bases, and the junction held 22 bases outside the gene matches. The CDR3 is 20 residues long. The germline V gene has CDR1 SGHRS and CDR2 YFSETQ. CDR3 loop: CASTHGTGGYFTTLNTEAFF. The CDR3 DNA reads TGCGCCAGCACTCACGGCACAGGGGGTTACTTTACGACCCTGAACACTGAAGCTTTCTTT.

Remarks on this clone: The sample carries other DNA sequences with the same CDR3. The J gene is TRBJ2-7, the V gene TRBV5-1; 7 bases line up with TRBD1. The germline V gene has CDR1 SGHRS and CDR2 YFSETQ. The CDR3 extends over 15 amino acids. After removal of 0 bases from V and 0 bases from J, the junction contained 3 bases not matched to a gene. CDR3 in DNA: TGCGCCAGCAGCTTGGACAGGGGATACTCCTACGAGCAGTACTTC. It codes for CASSLDRGYSYEQYF.

The chain employs TRBV9 and TRBJ2-3; either TRBD1 or TRBD2 may fit D (6 bases each). Trimming took 1 base from V and 2 from J, leaving 11 bases between them. Germline CDR1 and CDR2: SGDLS and YYNGEE. The length of the CDR3 is 15 residues. CDR3 in amino acids: CASSVWGRDTDTQYF. CDR3 DNA sequence: TGTGCCAGCAGCGTATGGGGGCGGGACACAGATACGCAGTATTTT. Looking up the rest from reference TRBV9 and TRBJ2-3 gives the full variable domain: DSGVTQTPKHLITATGQRVTLRCSPRSGDLSVYWYQQSLDQGLQFLIQYYNGEERAKGNILERFSAQQFPDLHSELNLSSLELGDSALYFCASSVWGRDTDTQYFGPGTRLTVL.

The chain employs TRBV9 and TRBJ2-2; TRBD1 or TRBD2 may be the D gene (6 bases each). The CDR3 is 16 amino acids. The germline V and J ends were trimmed by 4 bases and 5 bases, with 18 bases remaining between them. The germline CDR1 and CDR2 sequences are SGDLS and YYNGEE. The CDR3 loop reads CASSHARGDSTGELFF. In DNA, the CDR3 is TGTGCCAGCAGCCACGCGAGGGGGGATTCGACCGGGGAGCTGTTTTTT.

The chain is built from TRBV6-4 and TRBJ2-4; D not resolved. The V end lost 9 bases, the J end lost 0 bases, and 12 bases lay between the germline ends. Germline CDR1 MRHNA, CDR2 SNTAGT. The CDR3 has 14 amino acids. The CDR3 sequence is CARFRGIAKNIQYF. The CDR3 DNA sequence: TGTGCCAGGTTTCGAGGAATAGCCAAAAACATTCAGTACTTC.

The chain recombines TRBV4-1 with TRBJ2-7; D gene ambiguous. The germline V and J ends were trimmed by 6 bases and 0 bases, with 15 bases remaining between them. Germline V CDR1 and CDR2: MGHRA, YSYEKL. The CDR3 is 15 residues long. CDR3 amino acids: CASSPRAESSYEQYF. The CDR3 bases are TGCGCCAGCAGTCCGCGAGCAGAAAGCTCCTACGAGCAGTACTTC.

The chain joins TRBV6-6 to TRBJ2-5, with unresolved D. Trimming took off 6 bases at V and 5 bases at J, with 4 bases between the two ends. This CDR3 contains 10 residues. Per germline, CDR1 MNHNY and CDR2 SVGAGI (reference sequence). The CDR3 DNA is TGTGCCAGCAGGAGGGAGACCCAGTACTTC. Protein sequence: CASRRETQYF.

The chain combines TRBV28 with TRBJ1-3; D perhaps matches TRBD1 (5 bases). The V gene lost 6 bases and the J gene lost 3 bases, with 12 bases spanning the gap. The CDR3 is made up of 14 amino acids. CDR1 is MDHEN and CDR2 is SYDVKM in the germline V gene. The CDR3 here is CASSSAGGGNTIYF. DNA of the CDR3: TGTGCCAGCAGCTCGGCGGGGGGTGGAAACACCATATATTTT.

The V and J genes are TRBV7-6 and TRBJ2-7, with TRBD2 identical over 7 bases. CDR1 and CDR2 (germline): SGHVS, FNYEAQ. The CDR3 totals 16 residues. J was trimmed by 0 bases and V by 5 bases; bases with no gene match: 10. In DNA, the CDR3 is TGTGCCAGCAGCCCTACGGGGGGTCTGGGCTCCTACGAGCAGTACTTC. As protein: CASSPTGGLGSYEQYF.

The chain carries TRBV28 and TRBJ2-2; 8 bases line up with TRBD1. Germline V gene lookup returns CDR1 MDHEN and CDR2 SYDVKM. The junction had 10 bases not matched to a gene; V was cut back by 8 bases and J by 2 bases. This CDR3 spans 16 amino acids. CDR3 amino acids: CASVSRDRINTGELFF. The CDR3 DNA sequence: TGTGCCAGCGTTTCCCGGGACAGGATCAACACCGGGGAGCTGTTTTTT.

V usage is TRBV6-6 and J usage is TRBJ1-1, with no clear D. The CDR3 consists of 12 residues. Germline V gives CDR1 MNHNY, CDR2 SVGAGI (reference sequence). V lost 6 bases and J lost 8, with 13 bases in between. In DNA form, the CDR3 reads TGTGCCAGCAGCCTTCTCGGGGAGGAAGCTTTCTTT. Its translation is CASSLLGEEAFF.

Note on this clone: The sample has other DNA sequences that encode this CDR3 too. V is TRBV28 and J is TRBJ1-3; D unclear. Trimming removed 3 bases from V and 0 bases from J, with 6 bases in between. Per germline, CDR1 MDHEN and CDR2 SYDVKM. This CDR3 comprises 14 residues. CDR3 region: CASSFLVSGNTIYF. The CDR3 DNA reads TGTGCCAGCAGTTTTTTAGTCTCTGGAAACACCATATATTTT.

The chain couples TRBV27 to TRBJ2-5; 13 nucleotides agree with TRBD2. The CDR3 contains 14 residues. Per the germline V gene, CDR1 is MNHEY and CDR2 is SMNVEV (reference sequence). V shed 10 bases, J shed 4 bases, and the junction held 6 bases outside the gene matches. The CDR3 here is CATWTSGSGETQYF. The CDR3 bases are TGTGCCACTTGGACTAGCGGGAGTGGAGAGACCCAGTACTTC.

The chain combines TRBV7-9 with TRBJ1-5, with 8 bases that match TRBD1. This CDR3 has 13 amino acids. CDR1 SEHNR and CDR2 FQNEAQ come from the germline V gene (reference sequence). V dropped 3 bases and J dropped 9; count of bases not matched to a gene: 4. The CDR3 DNA follows: TGTGCCAGCAGCTTGACAGGGGAGGTGCCCCAGCATTTT. As protein: CASSLTGEVPQHF.

The chain has TRBV4-3 and TRBJ2-7; 9 nucleotides agree with TRBD2. This CDR3 region has 18 residues. The germline V gene encodes CDR1 LGHNA and CDR2 YSLEER. With V trimmed by 0 bases and J by 1 base, 10 bases remained unmatched. The CDR3 DNA reads TGCGCCAGCAGCCAAGATTCCCCTGGTAGCGGGAGATCCTACGAGCAGTACTTC. It codes for CASSQDSPGSGRSYEQYF.

The J gene is TRBJ1-6, the V gene TRBV28; tentative D call: TRBD1 (6 bases). CDR3 length equals 15 residues. With 5 bases removed from V and 10 bases from J, the gap between germline ends came to 18 bases. Germline V gives CDR1 MDHEN, CDR2 SYDVKM. CDR3 DNA sequence: TGTGCCAGCAGTCTAAGTTCAGGGGTTAGATCACCCCTCCACTTT. This translates into CASSLSSGVRSPLHF.